This T cell receptor beta chain was found in a study of blood T cell repertoires in COVID-19. This CDR3 comprises 18 residues. V lost 5 bases to trimming and J lost 6 bases; unmatched junction nucleotides: 16. CDR1 and CDR2 (germline): SNHLY, FYNNEI. Here immunoSEQ multiplex PCR was the method, and the copy in TCRdb shows in-frame clones only, minus some. The sample comprises tens of thousands of clones, about 86% of which are singletons, and under 1.5% rests with the top ten. Input material: peripheral blood. The chain recombines TRBV2 with TRBJ1-5; 10 bases line up with TRBD1. This clonotype was sampled from an older woman with acute or convalescent COVID-19. In DNA, the CDR3 is TGTGCCAGCAGTACTCGACAGGGGGCGGAGTATAATAGTCAGCCCCAGCATTTT. It is translated as CASSTRQGAEYNSQPQHF. Drawing the rest from reference TRBV2 and TRBJ1-5, the complete variable domain is EPEVTQTPSHQVTQMGQEVILRCVPISNHLYFYWYRQILGQKVEFLVSFYNNEISEKSEIFDDQFSVERPDGSNFTLKIRSTKLEDSAMYFCASSTRQGAEYNSQPQHFGDGTRLSIL.